Sequencing of this T cell receptor (beta chain) was carried out in a study of T cell responses to AZD1222 COVID-19 vaccine. General observations from the study: Following two doses of AZD1222, Spike-specific TCR breadth and depth rose. The donor group comprised mostly white British people and more females; the analysis possibly underestimated clonal diversity.

Produced via immunoSEQ multiplex PCR; TCRdb's table is partial and in-frame only. The sample consists of about 100,000 clones, about 82% of them appearing once. CDR1 is ENHRY, CDR2 SYGVKD, per germline. This CDR3 region has 13 residues. Trimming took 4 bases from V and 5 from J, leaving 12 bases between them. This clone was counted between two and nine times. The antigen is not known. This chain connects TRBV10-3 to TRBJ2-7; no clear D. The receptor's source is an adult in good health. Material: peripheral blood, obtained on day 0 of AZD1222 vaccination. In DNA, the CDR3 is TGTGCCATCAGTGTGGCCGGTGGAAACGAGCAGTACTTC. It codes for CAISVAGGNEQYF.